The sequence of this T cell receptor beta chain was determined in a study of CD8+CD57+ T cells in acquired aplastic anemia. TCR beta VDJ and CDR3 profiling used genomic DNA as template. TCRdb ran MiXCR on the reads and lists one entry per CDR3 protein. The data show some 200,000 distinct CDR3 sequences, approximately 52% seen once. Those patients picked for sequencing had displayed CD8+CD57+ cell expansion on flow cytometry. The receptor comes from a human donor with aplastic anemia. Source material: sorted CD4+, CD8+, or CD8+CD57+ T cells (not recorded which) from PBMCs.

CDR3 nucleotides: TGTGCCATCAGTGAGGGACAGGGGGCCTCTACCTCAGAAAAACTGTTTTTT. As protein: CAISEGQGASTSEKLFF. This chain uses TRBV10-3 with TRBJ1-4; TRBD1 matches at 11 bases. Trimming took 2 bases from V and 8 from J; bases not matched to a gene: 10. Germline loops: CDR1 ENHRY, CDR2 SYGVKD. The CDR3 runs to 17 residues.